This T cell receptor beta chain originates from a study of CD8+CD57+ T cells in acquired aplastic anemia. At the level of the study: The sorted CD4+ and CD8+ cells yielded an average around 3.2 ug of DNA. Healthy donors averaged around 10 million reads for CD4+ cells.

Study-wide findings and caveats: Patients shared 25 to 35 CD8+ CDR3 sequences with controls.

Investigators profiled TCR beta VDJ and CDR3 from genomic DNA template. TCRdb ran MiXCR on the reads and lists one entry per CDR3 protein. The sample holds around 68,000 distinct CDR3 sequences, roughly 50% seen once. Germline V gene sequence: CDR1 KGHDR, CDR2 SFDVKD. The CDR3 is 15 amino acids. Germline trimming cut 5 bases from V and 7 bases from J; bases unmatched to any gene: 12. As to this clonotype: Its antigen is unknown.

The specimen sequenced was sorted CD4+, CD8+, or CD8+CD57+ T cells (not recorded which) from PBMCs. This TCR was sampled from a human donor in good health, serving as a control. J is TRBJ1-1 and V is TRBV24-1, with 7 bases fitting TRBD1. The CDR3 DNA reads TGTGCCACCAGTGGGGGAACCGGGACAGCCATTGAAGCTTTCTTT. Protein: CATSGGTGTAIEAFF.